This T cell receptor (beta chain) is drawn from a study of blood T cell repertoires in COVID-19. At the level of the study: PBMCs, B-cell-depleted T cells, or T cells were the source of the cDNA or gDNA that made up the material.

Seattle cases were enrolled at active infection and followed longitudinally. How the authors handled the data: Amplification with reference gene primers provided the estimates of nucleated cell counts. The assay was immunoSEQ multiplex PCR, and TCRdb's table has in-frame clones only and misses some. V and J calls and clone size come straight from that table; D and trimming were deduced from the DNA. Seen here are roughly 57,000 clones, more than 70% observed once, and the top ten hold approximately 21%. Between the trimmed V and J ends, which lost 6 bases and 7 bases, there was a span of 12 bases. Germline assignment: CDR1 MNHEY and CDR2 SVGEGT. The CDR3 length is 12 residues. This clone came up once.

This sequence originates from a man aged 25-45 years with COVID-19, enrolled during active disease. The chain links TRBV6-2 or TRBV6-3 to TRBJ1-2, with D unclear. Sequencing was done on a sample of peripheral blood. CDR3 in amino acids: CASSQTTGGYTF. The CDR3 nucleotides read TGTGCCAGCAGCCAAACTACGGGTGGCTACACCTTC.